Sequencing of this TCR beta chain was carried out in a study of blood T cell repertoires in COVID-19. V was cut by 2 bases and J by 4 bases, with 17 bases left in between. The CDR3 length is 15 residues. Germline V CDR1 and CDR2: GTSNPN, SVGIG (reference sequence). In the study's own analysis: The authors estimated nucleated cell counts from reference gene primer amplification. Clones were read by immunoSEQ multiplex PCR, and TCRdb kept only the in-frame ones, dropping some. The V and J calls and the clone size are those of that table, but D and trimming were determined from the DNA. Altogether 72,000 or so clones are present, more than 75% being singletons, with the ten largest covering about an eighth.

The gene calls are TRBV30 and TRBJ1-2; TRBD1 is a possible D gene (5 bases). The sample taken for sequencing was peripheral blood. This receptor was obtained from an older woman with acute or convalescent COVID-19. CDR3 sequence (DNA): TGTGCCTGGAGTAAGGGCAGGGAGGAAGGCTATGGCTACACCTTC. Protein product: CAWSKGREEGYGYTF.